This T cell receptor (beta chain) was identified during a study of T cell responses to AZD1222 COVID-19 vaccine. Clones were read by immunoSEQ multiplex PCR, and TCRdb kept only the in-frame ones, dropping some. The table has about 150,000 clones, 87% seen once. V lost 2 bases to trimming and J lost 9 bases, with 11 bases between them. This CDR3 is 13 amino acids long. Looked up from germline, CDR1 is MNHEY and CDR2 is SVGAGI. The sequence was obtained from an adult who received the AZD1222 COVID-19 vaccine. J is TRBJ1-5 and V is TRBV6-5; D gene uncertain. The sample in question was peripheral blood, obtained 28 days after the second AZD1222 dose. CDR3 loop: CASSYQRGGPQHF. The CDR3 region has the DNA TGTGCCAGCAGTTACCAGCGGGGAGGGCCCCAGCATTTT.